The 22 T cell receptor beta chains below all came from one sample that was sequenced in a study of post-analysis software for immune sequencing data. Study-wide findings and caveats: Elevated frequency relative to controls characterized 4 or 5 TRBV segments in patients, TRBV5-6, TRBV5-1 and TRBV20-1 among them.

Carried by the TCR beta cDNA libraries were unique molecular identifiers. MiXCR was run by TCRdb on the PCR reads, yielding one entry per CDR3 protein. This sample has approximately 360,000 distinct CDR3 sequences; around 33% occur once, and the top ten carry 13%. Their target antigens are unknown. Sequencing was done on a sample of blood. These receptors were taken from a girl under 18 with multiple sclerosis.

This clonotype was detected only a few times. The gene calls are TRBV19 and TRBJ1-5; a weak D match, TRBD1 (5 bases). The germline CDR1 and CDR2 sequences are LNHDA and SQIVND (reference sequence). V dropped 6 bases and J dropped 3 bases, with 12 bases sitting between them. The CDR3 runs 14 residues. DNA of the CDR3: TGTGCCAGTAGGTCGGGACGGCACAATCAGCCCCAGCATTTT. The encoded protein is CASRSGRHNQPQHF.

The gene calls are TRBV7-9 and TRBJ1-1; the match to TRBD1 covers 7 bases. J gave up 2 bases and V 6 bases, and 6 bases lay outside the gene matches. Germline V gene data show CDR1 as SEHNR and CDR2 as FQNEAQ (reference sequence). The CDR3 runs to 14 residues. The CDR3 DNA follows: TGTGCCAGCAGAGCTACAGGGGCCAACACTGAAGCTTTCTTT. Translating it yields CASRATGANTEAFF.

The genes are TRBV14 and TRBJ1-2; no firm D call. Germline loops: CDR1 SGHDN, CDR2 FVKESK. The CDR3 covers 14 residues. V lost 2 bases to trimming and J lost 0 bases, with 7 bases between them. The CDR3 region has the DNA TGTGCCAGCAGCCAACTCACAGCTAACTATGGCTACACCTTC. Amino acid sequence: CASSQLTANYGYTF.

This clonotype was found a few times. The chain employs TRBV3-1 and TRBJ2-5, with D perhaps TRBD2 (6 bases). This CDR3 contains 20 residues. Germline CDR1 reads LGHDT; CDR2 reads YNNKEL (reference sequence). V lost 0 bases and J 5 bases, leaving 28 bases between the germline ends. CDR3 sequence reads: CASSQETNGIADLPFETQYF. In nucleotides, the CDR3 is TGTGCCAGCAGCCAAGAAACGAATGGTATAGCGGATCTGCCATTTGAGACCCAGTACTTC.

This clonotype came up a few times. The genes are TRBV9 and TRBJ1-2; TRBD1 matches 11 bases. The V gene's germline CDR1 is SGDLS and CDR2 YYNGEE. CDR3 size: 17 residues. With V trimmed by 4 bases and J by 2 bases, 10 bases remained unmatched. The CDR3 region is CASSFRTGGEGNYGYTF. The CDR3 bases are TGTGCCAGCAGCTTCCGGACAGGGGGCGAGGGAAACTATGGCTACACCTTC.

This chain uses TRBV3-1 with TRBJ1-2, with D unclear. In germline, CDR1 is LGHDT, CDR2 YNNKEL (reference sequence). This CDR3 is built from 13 residues. V lost 4 bases and J 6 bases, leaving 12 bases between the germline ends. The CDR3: CASSLYPEDGYTF. The CDR3 DNA sequence: TGTGCCAGCAGCCTTTATCCGGAGGATGGCTACACCTTC. The full variable domain, with the rest looked up from reference TRBV3-1 and TRBJ1-2, is DTAVSQTPKYLVTQMGNDKSIKCEQNLGHDTMYWYKQDSKKFLKIMFSYNNKELIINETVPNRFSPKSPDKAHLNLHINSLELGDSAVYFCASSLYPEDGYTFGSGTRLTVV.

The chain has TRBV7-2 and TRBJ2-3; 7 bases map to TRBD1. Germline V gene data show CDR1 as SGHTA and CDR2 as FQGNSA. With 1 base clipped from V and 3 bases from J, the junction kept 4 bases outside the gene matches. This CDR3 contains 15 residues. In DNA, the CDR3 is TGTGCCAGCAGCTTAGAGACAGGGCTGACAGATACGCAGTATTTT. This codes for CASSLETGLTDTQYF.

V gene TRBV20-1 combines with J gene TRBJ2-1, with 7 bases that match TRBD1. The CDR3 consists of 15 residues. Germline CDR1 and CDR2: DFQATT and SNEGSKA (reference sequence). V was clipped by 0 bases and J by 6 bases; unmatched bases: 8. The CDR3 sequence is CSARESQGLGNEQFF. CDR3 DNA: TGCAGTGCTAGAGAATCACAGGGGTTGGGCAATGAGCAGTTCTTC.

This chain joins TRBV7-3 and TRBJ2-3; TRBD2 matches at 7 bases. The CDR3 contains 15 residues. V lost 5 bases, J lost 6 bases, and 11 bases stayed unmatched. Germline CDR1 and CDR2: SGHTA and FQGTGA. DNA of the CDR3: TGTGCCAGCAGCCGTTCTAGCGGACCCTTGGATACGCAGTATTTT. This sequence encodes CASSRSSGPLDTQYF.

There are a few counts of this clonotype. CDR3 bases: TGCAGCGTTGGACGGGCTCCCGAGCAGTACTTC. Translation: CSVGRAPEQYF. This chain uses TRBV29-1 with TRBJ2-7, with D uncertain. The V gene's germline CDR1 is SQVTM and CDR2 ANQGSEA. The CDR3 loop spans 11 amino acids. V lost 4 bases, J lost 6 bases, and 10 bases lay in between.

V usage is TRBV14 and J usage is TRBJ2-5; tentatively, D is TRBD1 or TRBD2 (5 bases each). With 2 bases removed from V and 5 bases from J, the gap between germline ends came to 21 bases. The CDR3 totals 17 residues. Germline V lookup: CDR1 SGHDN, CDR2 FVKESK. The CDR3 loop reads CASSQFTGTDSVETQYF. CDR3 nucleotides: TGTGCCAGCAGCCAATTCACCGGGACGGATAGTGTTGAGACCCAGTACTTC.

The chain carries TRBV19 and TRBJ1-1; the D gene is possibly TRBD1 (5 bases). Trimming removed 6 bases from V and 6 bases from J, with 11 bases in between. The CDR3 is made up of 12 amino acids. Germline values: CDR1 LNHDA, CDR2 SQIVND (reference sequence). The CDR3 reads CASSPGYSEAFF. CDR3 sequence (DNA): TGTGCCAGTAGCCCAGGGTACTCTGAAGCTTTCTTT.

This clonotype was seen a handful of times. The chain combines TRBV28 with TRBJ2-7, with 8 bases fitting TRBD1. From germline, CDR1 is MDHEN and CDR2 SYDVKM. This CDR3 has 15 amino acids. With 3 bases clipped from V and 3 bases from J, the junction kept 7 bases outside the gene matches. This CDR3 is CASSFQQGVRYEQYF. CDR3 in DNA: TGTGCCAGCAGTTTCCAACAGGGGGTTCGCTACGAGCAGTACTTC.

The chain recombines TRBV11-2 with TRBJ2-1; the match to TRBD2 covers 8 bases. Germline loops: CDR1 SGHAT, CDR2 FQNNGV. The CDR3 totals 17 residues. Germline trimming cut 3 bases from V and 0 bases from J; bases unmatched to any gene: 7. This CDR3 is CASSFGGGTRSYNEQFF. As DNA, the CDR3 is TGTGCCAGCAGCTTTGGCGGGGGGACCCGCTCCTACAATGAGCAGTTCTTC.

The CDR3 region has the DNA TGTGCCAGCAGCCCGACAGGGGGGAGGGACACGAGCGGGAATGAGCAGTTCTTC. It encodes CASSPTGGRDTSGNEQFF. V usage is TRBV7-9 and J usage is TRBJ2-1; TRBD1 aligns across 9 bases. This CDR3 is 18 amino acids long. Germline loops: CDR1 SEHNR, CDR2 FQNEAQ (reference sequence). The junction had 18 bases not matched to a gene; V was cut back by 5 bases and J by 7 bases.

The chain combines TRBV29-1 with TRBJ2-5; the D is unclear. The CDR3 sequence is 13 residues long. V was cut by 4 bases and J by 11 bases, with 20 bases left in between. CDR1 SQVTM and CDR2 ANQGSEA come from the germline V gene. The CDR3: CSVGPSPALEQYF. Here the CDR3 DNA reads TGCAGCGTTGGGCCAAGCCCGGCTCTTGAGCAGTACTTC. Looking up the rest from reference TRBV29-1 and TRBJ2-5 gives the full variable domain: SAVISQKPSRDICQRGTSLTIQCQVDSQVTMMFWYRQQPGQSLTLIATANQGSEATYESGFVIDKFPISRPNLTFSTLTVSNMSPEDSSIYLCSVGPSPALEQYFGPGTRLLVL.

J is TRBJ2-2 and V is TRBV7-9; TRBD1 agrees at 8 bases. Trimming removed 0 bases from V and 6 bases from J; junction bases left unmatched: 9. Germline V gene sequence: CDR1 SEHNR, CDR2 FQNEAQ (reference sequence). There are 17 residues in the CDR3. The CDR3 DNA sequence: TGTGCCAGCAGCTTAGCCCGACAGGGGAGGAGCGCCGGGGAGCTGTTTTTT. Translation gives CASSLARQGRSAGELFF.

The V call is TRBV6-1, the J call TRBJ2-5; D possibly corresponds to TRBD1 (6 bases). The DNA end is more similar to TRBJ2-7, so the J call may be wrong. CDR3 length equals 15 residues. Germline V gene lookup returns CDR1 MNHNS and CDR2 SASEGT. The chain's CDR3 is CASSEASTGAYEQYF. In DNA, the CDR3 is TGTGCCAGCAGTGAAGCATCGACAGGAGCCTACGAGCAGTACTTC.

This chain uses TRBV5-1 with TRBJ1-2, with D possibly TRBD1 on 6 matching bases. V lost 3 bases to trimming and J lost 2 bases, with 14 bases between them. CDR1 is SGHRS, CDR2 YFSETQ, per germline. The CDR3 consists of 15 residues. DNA for the CDR3: TGCGCCAGCAGCTCCACAGGGCAGGGGAACTATGGCTACACCTTC. Protein product: CASSSTGQGNYGYTF.

This clonotype was counted a few times. The rearrangement uses TRBV4-1 and TRBJ2-3; no firm D call. The CDR3 extends over 16 amino acids. The V end lost 4 bases, the J end lost 3 bases, and 17 bases lay between the germline ends. Germline values: CDR1 MGHRA, CDR2 YSYEKL. CDR3 DNA: TGCGCCAGCAGCCCTTTCCTGACTGTTGTGACAGATACGCAGTATTTT. It specifies CASSPFLTVVTDTQYF.

The V call is TRBV3-1, the J call TRBJ1-1; 8 nucleotides align to TRBD1. This CDR3 has 15 amino acids. Per the germline V gene, CDR1 is LGHDT and CDR2 is YNNKEL (reference sequence). The junction had 6 bases not matched to a gene; V was cut back by 4 bases and J by 2 bases. The CDR3 here is CASSRRGQENTEAFF. For the CDR3, the DNA is TGTGCCAGCAGCCGGAGGGGACAGGAAAACACTGAAGCTTTCTTT.

The rearrangement joins TRBV29-1 to TRBJ2-1; TRBD2 matches 11 bases. This CDR3 contains 14 residues. Germline V lookup: CDR1 SQVTM, CDR2 ANQGSEA. Germline trimming cut 6 bases from V and 7 bases from J; bases unmatched to any gene: 8. The CDR3 protein is CSVAGTSGSNEQFF. The CDR3 DNA reads TGCAGCGTCGCCGGGACTAGCGGCTCGAATGAGCAGTTCTTC.